This T cell receptor beta chain stems from a study of CD8 T cells in Susac syndrome. Overall study: Among the sequenced Susac syndrome patients, roughly six had active disease while 8 or 9 were in remission.

This CDR3 comprises 14 residues. CDR1 and CDR2 from the germline V gene are SGHTA and FQGNSA. Trimming pared 4 bases from V and 8 bases from J, leaving 17 bases between. After extraction with the RNeasy kit, about 0.45 to 1 ug of the RNA was reverse transcribed using random hexamers. A single record per CDR3 protein comes from TCRdb applying MiXCR to the immunoSEQ multiplex PCR reads. Of under 200,000 distinct CDR3 sequences listed, approximately 95% are singletons. The gene calls are TRBV7-2 and TRBJ1-2; maybe TRBD1 (5 bases). This receptor was identified in a human donor with Susac syndrome. The sequenced material came from CD4+ T cells from PBMCs. Here the CDR3 reads CASSSPGTLRGYTF. In DNA, the CDR3 is TGTGCCAGCAGCTCCCCCGGGACCCTAAGGGGCTACACCTTC.